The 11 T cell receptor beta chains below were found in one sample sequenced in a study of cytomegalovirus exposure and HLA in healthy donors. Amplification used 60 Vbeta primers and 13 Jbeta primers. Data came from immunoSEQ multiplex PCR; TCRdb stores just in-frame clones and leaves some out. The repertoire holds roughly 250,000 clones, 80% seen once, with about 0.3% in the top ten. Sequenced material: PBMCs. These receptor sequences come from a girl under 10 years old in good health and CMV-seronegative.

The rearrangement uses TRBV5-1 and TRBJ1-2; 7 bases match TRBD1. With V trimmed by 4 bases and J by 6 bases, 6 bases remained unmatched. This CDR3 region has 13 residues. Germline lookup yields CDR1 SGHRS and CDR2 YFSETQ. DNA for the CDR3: TGCGCCAGCAGCCAGCAACAGGGGAATGGCTACACCTTC. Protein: CASSQQQGNGYTF.

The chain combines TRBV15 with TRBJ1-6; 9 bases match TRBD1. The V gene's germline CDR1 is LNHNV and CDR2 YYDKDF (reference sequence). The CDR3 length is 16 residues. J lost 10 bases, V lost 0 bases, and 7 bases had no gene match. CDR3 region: CATSRDRDRVGSPLHF. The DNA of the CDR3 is TGTGCCACCAGCAGAGACCGGGACAGGGTAGGCTCACCCCTCCACTTT.

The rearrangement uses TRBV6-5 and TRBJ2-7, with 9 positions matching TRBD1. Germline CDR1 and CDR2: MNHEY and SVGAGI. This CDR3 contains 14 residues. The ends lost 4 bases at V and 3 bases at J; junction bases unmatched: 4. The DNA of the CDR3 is TGTGCCAGCAGTTTAAGACAGGGGGGCTACGAGCAGTACTTC. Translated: CASSLRQGGYEQYF.

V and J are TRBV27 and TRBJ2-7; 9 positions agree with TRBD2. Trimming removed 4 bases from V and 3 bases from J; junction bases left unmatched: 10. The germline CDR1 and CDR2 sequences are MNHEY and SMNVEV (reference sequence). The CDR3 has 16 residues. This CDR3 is CASSSPGAGGIYEQYF. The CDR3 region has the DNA TGTGCCAGCAGTTCCCCCGGGGCGGGAGGGATCTACGAGCAGTACTTC.

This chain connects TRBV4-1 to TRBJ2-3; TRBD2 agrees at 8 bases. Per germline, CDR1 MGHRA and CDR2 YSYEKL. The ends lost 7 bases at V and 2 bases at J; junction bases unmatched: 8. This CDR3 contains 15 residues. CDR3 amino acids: CASKGAGGFTDTQYF. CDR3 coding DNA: TGCGCCAGCAAGGGCGCGGGAGGCTTCACAGATACGCAGTATTTT.

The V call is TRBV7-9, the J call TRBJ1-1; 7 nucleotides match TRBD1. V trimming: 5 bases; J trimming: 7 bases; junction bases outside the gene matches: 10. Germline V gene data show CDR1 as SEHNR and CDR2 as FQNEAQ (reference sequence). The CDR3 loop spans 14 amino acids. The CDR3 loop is CASSQKGQDFEAFF. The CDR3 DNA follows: TGTGCCAGCAGCCAGAAAGGACAGGATTTTGAAGCTTTCTTT.

CDR3 amino acids: CSARVGEAFF. The CDR3 DNA is TGCAGTGCTAGAGTCGGTGAAGCTTTCTTT. This chain links TRBV20-1 with TRBJ1-1; no definite D call. Trimming removed 1 base at V and 7 bases at J, with 4 bases between. Germline assignment: CDR1 DFQATT and CDR2 SNEGSKA (reference sequence). The CDR3 length is 10 residues.

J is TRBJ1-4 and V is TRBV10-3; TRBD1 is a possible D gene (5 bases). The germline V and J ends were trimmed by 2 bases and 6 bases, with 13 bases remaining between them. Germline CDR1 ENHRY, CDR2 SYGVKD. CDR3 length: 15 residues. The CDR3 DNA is TGTGCCATCAGTGAGCGGGGGAATCGGGATGAAAAACTGTTTTTT. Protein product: CAISERGNRDEKLFF.

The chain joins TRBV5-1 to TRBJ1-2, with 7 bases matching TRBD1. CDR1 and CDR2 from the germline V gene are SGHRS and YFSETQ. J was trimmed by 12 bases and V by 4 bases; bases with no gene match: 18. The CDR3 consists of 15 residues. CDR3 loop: CASSNRQGGPASDTF. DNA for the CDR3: TGCGCCAGCAGCAACAGACAGGGTGGCCCCGCGAGTGACACCTTC.

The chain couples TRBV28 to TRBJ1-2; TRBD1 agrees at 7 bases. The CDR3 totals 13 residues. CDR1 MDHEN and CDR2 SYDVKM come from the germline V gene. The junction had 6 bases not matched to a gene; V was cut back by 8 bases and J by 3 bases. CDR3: CASRGQGDYGYTF. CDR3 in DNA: TGTGCCAGCCGCGGGCAGGGGGACTATGGCTACACCTTC.

This chain's CDR3 is CASSLAGGNEQYF. The CDR3 coding sequence is TGTGCCAGCAGCTTGGCCGGAGGGAACGAGCAGTACTTC. The V and J genes are TRBV5-6 and TRBJ2-7; TRBD2 is a possible D gene (6 bases). This CDR3 contains 13 residues. V lost 0 bases and J lost 5, with 9 bases in between. Germline CDR1 SGHDT, CDR2 YYEEEE.